A single sample gave rise to the 11 T cell receptor beta chains below, sequenced in a study of read filtering for tumor transcriptome and immune sequencing. The library was built from about 400 ng RNA with molecular barcoded adaptors for alpha/delta and beta/gamma chains. Each CDR3 protein gets one entry after TCRdb re-called the reads with MiXCR. The sample yields approximately 50,000 distinct CDR3 sequences, roughly 19% seen once. The sequenced sample was a population of CD138-negative cells sorted from bone marrow. These receptors were taken from a donor at least 40 years old with multiple myeloma.

The chain recombines TRBV28 with TRBJ2-4; maybe TRBD1 (5 bases). Deletions cut 4 bases from V and 0 bases from J, with 10 bases between. CDR3 length: 15 amino acids. Germline loops: CDR1 MDHEN, CDR2 SYDVKM. The DNA of the CDR3 is TGTGCCAGCAGTTCCCCGACAGTAGCCAAAAACATTCAGTACTTC. This codes for CASSSPTVAKNIQYF.

This clonotype has a count of ten or more. The genes are TRBV18 and TRBJ1-1; unclear D gene. The CDR3 runs 15 residues. Germline lookup yields CDR1 KGHSH and CDR2 LQKENI. V shed 3 bases and J shed 1 base, with 12 bases lying between them. The CDR3 bases are TGTGCCAGCTCACCGGGTTGGCAGGAGAACACTGAAGCTTTCTTT. Translated: CASSPGWQENTEAFF.

This clonotype appeared many times. The chain carries TRBV5-6 and TRBJ1-1, with D uncertain. This CDR3 has 14 amino acids. The germline V gene has CDR1 SGHDT and CDR2 YYEEEE. Trimming left V 0 bases short and J 3 bases short, with 9 bases between. CDR3 coding DNA: TGTGCCAGCAGCTTGGAAGGGAGGGACACTGAAGCTTTCTTT. This codes for CASSLEGRDTEAFF.

For this clonotype: The junction and the germline gene differ at one end; a read error may be behind it. This chain joins TRBV2 and TRBJ2-5, with 8 bases that match TRBD1. Per the germline V gene, CDR1 is SNHLY and CDR2 is FYNNEI. The CDR3 has 14 residues. CDR3: CASKTGDGQESQYF. The CDR3 nucleotides read TGTGCCAGCAAGACAGGGGACGGCCAAGAGTCCCAGTACTTC. The whole variable domain, filled in from reference TRBV2 and TRBJ2-5, reads EPEVTQTPSHQVTQMGQEVILRCVPISNHLYFYWYRQILGQKVEFLVSFYNNEISEKSEIFDDQFSVERPDGSNFTLKIRSTKLEDSAMYFCASKTGDGQESQYFGPGTRLLVL.

This clonotype was counted ten times or more. The genes are TRBV29-1 and TRBJ2-1; 9 bases agree with TRBD2. Germline CDR1 and CDR2: SQVTM and ANQGSEA. The CDR3 totals 14 residues. The V segment lost 4 bases and the J segment 9 bases; nucleotides outside the gene matches: 10. The CDR3 DNA follows: TGCAGCGTTGGGAATGCGGGAGGGCCAACTGAGCAGTTCTTC. Its protein product is CSVGNAGGPTEQFF.

The chain joins TRBV4-1 to TRBJ2-5, with TRBD1 identical over 10 bases. The length of the CDR3 is 15 residues. The V segment lost 4 bases and the J segment 4 bases; nucleotides outside the gene matches: 6. CDR1 is MGHRA, CDR2 YSYEKL, per germline. The CDR3 region has the DNA TGCGCCAGCAGCCCACAGGACAGGGGGATAGAGACCCAGTACTTC. This translates into CASSPQDRGIETQYF.

This clonotype has just a few counts. One end of the junction fails to match germline, which may point to a read error. J is TRBJ1-4 and V is TRBV12-3 or TRBV12-4; D call uncertain. The CDR3 consists of 14 residues. As DNA, the CDR3 is TGTGCCTGCAGTAGCGGCGGAATTAATGAAAAACTGTTTTTT. The encoded protein is CACSSGGINEKLFF.

This clonotype was detected ten times or more. The chain combines TRBV2 with TRBJ1-1, with no clear D. Germline CDR1 reads SNHLY; CDR2 reads FYNNEI. The CDR3 contains 11 residues. Trimming cost V 6 bases and J 5 bases, with 7 bases left between them. The CDR3 nucleotides read TGTGCCAGCAGATGGAGGACTGAAGCTTTCTTT. Translation: CASRWRTEAFF.

This clonotype was counted ten times or more. The J gene is TRBJ2-7, the V gene TRBV28, with D maybe TRBD2 (7 bases). CDR3 length: 13 amino acids. Germline V lookup: CDR1 MDHEN, CDR2 SYDVKM. Trimming shortened V by 6 bases and J by 4 bases, and 13 bases separated the two germline ends. CDR3 sequence reads: CASSRAGAYEQYF. The CDR3 DNA is TGTGCCAGCAGCCGGGCGGGGGCGTACGAGCAGTACTTC. Based on the CDR3 plus reference TRBV28 and TRBJ2-7, the full variable domain is DVKVTQSSRYLVKRTGEKVFLECVQDMDHENMFWYRQDPGLGLRLIYFSYDVKMKEKGDIPEGYSVSREKKERFSLILESASTNQTSMYLCASSRAGAYEQYFGPGTRLTVT.

The chain joins TRBV28 to TRBJ2-5; 7 bases are shared with TRBD2. V lost 3 bases, J lost 0 bases, and 10 bases stayed unmatched. The CDR3 is 17 residues long. Germline CDR1 and CDR2: MDHEN and SYDVKM. The CDR3 coding sequence is TGTGCCAGCAGTTTGAAGCGGGAAACCCCCCACCAAGAGACCCAGTACTTC. This sequence encodes CASSLKRETPHQETQYF.

This clonotype was found many times. This sequence joins TRBV5-1 and TRBJ2-2, with D unresolved. CDR3 length equals 14 residues. Trimming left V 2 bases short and J 1 base short, with 6 bases between. From germline, CDR1 is SGHRS and CDR2 YFSETQ. The CDR3 nucleotides read TGCGCCAGCAGCTTCGCAGGGAACACCGGGGAGCTGTTTTTT. Amino acids: CASSFAGNTGELFF. Variable domain in full (rest from reference TRBV5-1 and TRBJ2-2): KAGVTQTPRYLIKTRGQQVTLSCSPISGHRSVSWYQQTPGQGLQFLFEYFSETQRNKGNFPGRFSGRQFSNSRSEMNVSTLELGDSALYLCASSFAGNTGELFFGEGSRLTVL.